This T cell receptor beta chain was sequenced during a study of regulatory T cells in long-lasting Graves disease. Study in general: Patients with new Graves' disease had used antithyroid drugs below 3 months.

In building TCR beta libraries, iRepertoire HTBI primers were used together with Arm-PCR of CDR3 regions. Each CDR3 protein is one row after TCRdb ran MiXCR on the multiplex PCR reads. The sample comprises approximately 230,000 distinct CDR3 sequences, around 17% of which are singletons, and 22% rests with the top ten. This clonotype was found many times. The CDR3 sequence is 15 residues long. Per germline, CDR1 MDHEN and CDR2 SYDVKM. Trimming removed 6 bases at V and 1 base at J, with 13 bases between. Described time point: newly diagnosed GD, antithyroid drugs for less than 3 months. PBMCs were the source of the RNA used for TCR sequencing.

The starting material was peripheral blood mononuclear cells (PBMCs), obtained at new diagnosis, from a patient treated with antithyroid drugs. V usage is TRBV28 and J usage is TRBJ1-5, with unresolved D. The receptor's source is a female donor with Graves disease. CDR3 sequence reads: CASRSFRGSNQPQHF. CDR3 in DNA: TGTGCCAGCAGAAGCTTTAGAGGCAGCAATCAGCCCCAGCATTTT.